The 19 T cell receptor beta chains presented below share a single source sample, sequenced in a study of shared clonotypes between healthy human individuals (dated by TCRdb to 2020 to 2022). Preparation of the library involved the immunoSEQ multiplex PCR assay. TCRdb stores this immuneACCESS table with in-frame sequences only. Part of the clones is absent; in the studies checked, under half of the shortfall reflects unresolved V genes, and no reason is known for the rest. In all, the sample holds some 2,500,000 clones, and 80% to 95% of those were seen once. The ten largest account for approximately 0.37% of the sample. Sequencing was performed on naive CD4+ T cells from PBMCs. The sample's cell subset or site label is to be understood as: CD45RA+ positively selected. All receptors derive from a man between 18 and 29 years old in good health. Some clones in this sample may be carry-over from other donors' samples.

There are a few counts of this clone. The chain has TRBV5-1 and TRBJ2-7, with 7 bases fitting TRBD1. CDR1 and CDR2 from the germline V gene are SGHRS and YFSETQ. The CDR3 runs to 14 residues. The V and J ends lost 0 bases and 7 bases, in that order; junction bases with no gene match: 7. CDR3 coding DNA: TGCGCCAGCAGCTTGGACAGGGGTTCGGGGGAGCAGTACTTC. This encodes CASSLDRGSGEQYF.

CDR3 nucleotide sequence: TGTGCCAGCAGTCACAGGGTGAACACTGAAGCTTTCTTT. Amino acids: CASSHRVNTEAFF. The chain uses TRBV27 and TRBJ1-1, with D possibly matching TRBD1 (6 bases). Trimming took off 5 bases at V and 0 bases at J, with 7 bases between the two ends. The V gene's germline CDR1 is MNHEY and CDR2 SMNVEV (reference sequence). The CDR3 totals 13 residues.

The chain employs TRBV19 and TRBJ2-2; D is unclear. This CDR3 comprises 15 residues. Trimming removed 5 bases at V and 1 base at J, with 11 bases between. The germline gives CDR1 LNHDA, CDR2 SQIVND (reference sequence). This CDR3 is CASSSRRRNTGELFF. The CDR3 nucleotides are TGTGCCAGTAGTTCACGACGGAGGAACACCGGGGAGCTGTTTTTT.

The chain links TRBV11-2 to TRBJ2-1; D gene unclear. The germline CDR1 and CDR2 sequences are SGHAT and FQNNGV. Trimming removed 2 bases from V and 2 bases from J, with 10 bases in between. The CDR3 is made up of 15 amino acids. For the CDR3, the DNA is TGTGCCAGCAGCTTAAGGACCTTGACCTACAATGAGCAGTTCTTC. It translates to CASSLRTLTYNEQFF.

This clone was detected once. The V call is TRBV7-8, the J call TRBJ2-7; 10 positions agree with TRBD2. This CDR3 region has 15 residues. V lost 6 bases to trimming and J lost 3 bases; unmatched junction nucleotides: 8. Per germline, CDR1 SGHVS and CDR2 FQNEAQ. DNA of the CDR3: TGTGCCAGCAGGCCGGAGCGGGAGGGCCTCTACGAGCAGTACTTC. Protein product: CASRPEREGLYEQYF. Full variable domain (remainder filled in from reference TRBV7-8 and TRBJ2-7): GAGVSQSPRYKVAKRGQDVALRCDPISGHVSLFWYQQALGQGPEFLTYFQNEAQLDKSGLPSDRFFAERPEGSVSTLKIQRTQQEDSAVYLCASRPEREGLYEQYFGPGTRLTVT.

V is TRBV7-9 and J is TRBJ1-3, with D possibly matching TRBD1 (5 bases). V gave up 1 base and J gave up 0 bases, with 10 bases separating them. Looked up from germline, CDR1 is SEHNR and CDR2 is FQNEAQ (reference sequence). The CDR3 covers 16 residues. CDR3 in DNA: TGTGCCAGCAGCTTAGAATGGGGGAACTCTGGAAACACCATATATTTT. As protein: CASSLEWGNSGNTIYF. Combining the CDR3 with reference TRBV7-9 and TRBJ1-3 gives the whole variable domain DTGVSQNPRHKITKRGQNVTFRCDPISEHNRLYWYRQTLGQGPEFLTYFQNEAQLEKSRLLSDRFSAERPKGSFSTLEIQRTEQGDSAMYLCASSLEWGNSGNTIYFGEGSWLTVV.

The chain combines TRBV6-5 with TRBJ1-1; 8 bases are a match to TRBD1. Germline CDR1 is MNHEY and CDR2 is SVGAGI. CDR3 length equals 15 residues. V lost 6 bases, J lost 1 base, and 7 bases stayed unmatched. The CDR3 region is CASSTGGTGNTEAFF. For the CDR3, the DNA is TGTGCCAGCAGCACCGGTGGGACAGGGAACACTGAAGCTTTCTTT.

The V call is TRBV5-1, the J call TRBJ2-5, with 10 bases matching TRBD2. The CDR3 loop spans 15 amino acids. CDR1 and CDR2 (germline): SGHRS, YFSETQ. V lost 6 bases and J lost 5; bases outside the gene matches: 10. The CDR3: CASTLLAGAGETQYF. The CDR3 region has the DNA TGCGCCAGCACTCTCCTAGCGGGAGCCGGGGAGACCCAGTACTTC.

The V call is TRBV11-1, the J call TRBJ1-2; TRBD1 matches 7 bases. Germline V gene lookup returns CDR1 SGHAT and CDR2 FQDESV (reference sequence). After removal of 4 bases from V and 8 bases from J, the junction contained 7 bases not matched to a gene. The CDR3 sequence is 13 residues long. CDR3 sequence reads: CASSSADRVGYTF. DNA of the CDR3: TGTGCCAGCAGCTCCGCCGACAGGGTGGGCTACACCTTC. The full variable domain, rest sourced from reference TRBV11-1 and TRBJ1-2, is EAEVAQSPRYKITEKSQAVAFWCDPISGHATLYWYRQILGQGPELLVQFQDESVVDDSQLPKDRFSAERLKGVDSTLKIQPAELGDSAMYLCASSSADRVGYTFGSGTRLTVV.

V usage is TRBV5-1 and J usage is TRBJ2-5, with D maybe TRBD1 (5 bases). Germline CDR1 is SGHRS and CDR2 is YFSETQ. This CDR3 is built from 14 residues. V lost 4 bases, J lost 5 bases, and 15 bases lay in between. DNA for the CDR3: TGCGCCAGCAGCCTGGCCCCACAGGAGGAGACCCAGTACTTC. This codes for CASSLAPQEETQYF.

The DNA for the CDR3 is TGCGCCAGCACCGAGGAGGTCCCAGATACGCAGTATTTT. It is translated as CASTEEVPDTQYF. The gene calls are TRBV5-1 and TRBJ2-3; D might be TRBD2 (5 bases). The CDR3 is 13 residues long. Germline loops: CDR1 SGHRS, CDR2 YFSETQ. V was cut by 6 bases and J by 4 bases, with 12 bases left in between.

This clone was detected once. The chain recombines TRBV2 with TRBJ2-7, with D possibly TRBD2 on 5 matching bases. Trimming took 6 bases from V and 4 from J, leaving 10 bases between them. The CDR3 contains 12 residues. Germline lookup yields CDR1 SNHLY and CDR2 FYNNEI. The CDR3 sequence: CASREERYEQYF. As DNA, the CDR3 is TGTGCCAGCAGGGAGGAAAGGTACGAGCAGTACTTC.

The chain carries TRBV7-9 and TRBJ2-5; 7 positions agree with TRBD1. The J call may be in error: the DNA end matches TRBJ2-7 better. CDR1 and CDR2 from the germline V gene are SEHNR and FQNEAQ (reference sequence). The CDR3 is 17 residues long. CDR3 DNA sequence: TGTGCCAGCAGCCGCAATCCTGGGACAGAGGGTGGCTACGAGCAGTACTTC. Its protein product is CASSRNPGTEGGYEQYF.

This chain joins TRBV9 and TRBJ2-1, with a weak D call TRBD1 (6 bases). This CDR3 comprises 15 residues. Per the germline V gene, CDR1 is SGDLS and CDR2 is YYNGEE. The V end was cut by 3 bases, the J end by 4 bases, with 14 bases between. This CDR3 reads CASSAAGTSYNEQFF. For the CDR3, the DNA is TGTGCCAGCAGCGCAGCCGGGACAAGTTACAATGAGCAGTTCTTC.

This clone showed up just once. This sequence joins TRBV6-5 and TRBJ1-1; the D is unclear. Trimming removed 2 bases at V and 0 bases at J, with 7 bases between. CDR1 MNHEY and CDR2 SVGAGI come from the germline V gene. The length of the CDR3 is 14 residues. The CDR3, as DNA: TGTGCCAGCAGTTACCAGAGCATGAACACTGAAGCTTTCTTT. Amino acids: CASSYQSMNTEAFF.

The V and J genes are TRBV18 and TRBJ2-7; 7 nucleotides line up with TRBD1. With 3 bases clipped from V and 5 bases from J, the junction kept 4 bases outside the gene matches. The germline gives CDR1 KGHSH, CDR2 LQKENI. There are 13 residues in the CDR3. In DNA, the CDR3 is TGTGCCAGCTCACCCCAGGGGGTGGACGAGCAGTACTTC. Amino acids: CASSPQGVDEQYF.

The rearrangement uses TRBV9 and TRBJ2-3; 12 bases fit TRBD2. The length of the CDR3 is 16 residues. Germline V gives CDR1 SGDLS, CDR2 YYNGEE. Trimming at V came to 6 bases and at J to 6 bases, leaving 11 bases not matched to a gene. CDR3 nucleotide sequence: TGTGCCAGCACCCTGACTAGCGGGAGTGACTGGGATACGCAGTATTTT. It yields the protein CASTLTSGSDWDTQYF.

This clone occurred a few times. The chain joins TRBV6-4 to TRBJ2-2; D might be TRBD2 (6 bases). Trimming pared 5 bases from V and 4 bases from J, leaving 11 bases between. The CDR3 is 14 residues long. Per germline, CDR1 MRHNA and CDR2 SNTAGT. CDR3 DNA: TGTGCCAGCAGTAGAGGAGGGTCCACCGGGGAGCTGTTTTTT. Encoded protein: CASSRGGSTGELFF.

The chain links TRBV7-9 to TRBJ1-1, with TRBD1 matching over 9 bases. Germline V CDR1 and CDR2: SEHNR, FQNEAQ (reference sequence). The CDR3 extends over 13 amino acids. Trimming took 6 bases from V and 6 from J; bases not matched to a gene: 5. The DNA of the CDR3 is TGTGCCAGCAGTTCGGGACAGGGACCTGAAGCTTTCTTT. It encodes CASSSGQGPEAFF.